What follows are 6 T cell receptor beta chains derived from one specimen sequenced in a study of T-cell memory formation after mild COVID-19. TCRdb called the 5' RACE reads again in MiXCR, with one record for every CDR3 protein. The table shows about 470,000 distinct CDR3 sequences, with nearly 25% occurring only once. The sequencing sample was made of PBMCs or a T cell subset sorted from them (not recorded which). Receptors originate from an adult woman who had mild COVID-19 (a few samples of this study predate the infection). Cell type and time point are not known.

Notes on this clonotype: At one boundary the junction diverges from the germline segment, which might be a read error. The chain combines TRBV6-4 with TRBJ2-1, with 12 bases identical to TRBD2. The CDR3 consists of 14 residues. Germline values: CDR1 MRHNA, CDR2 SNTAGT. The CDR3 region is CASSDHLAGGPTYF. Here the CDR3 DNA reads TGTGCCAGCAGTGACCACCTAGCGGGAGGGCCCACTTACTTC.

The chain is built from TRBV4-1 and TRBJ2-7, with D maybe TRBD1 (6 bases). Germline lookup yields CDR1 MGHRA and CDR2 YSYEKL. This CDR3 region has 14 residues. V lost 2 bases to trimming and J lost 0 bases, with 8 bases between them. In nucleotides, the CDR3 is TGCGCCAGCAGCCAATGGGACACCTCCTACGAGCAGTACTTC. Its protein product is CASSQWDTSYEQYF.

The rearrangement uses TRBV6-5 and TRBJ1-6, with a weak D call TRBD1 (5 bases). This CDR3 region has 13 residues. CDR1 is MNHEY and CDR2 is SVGAGI in the germline V gene. The V end was cut by 7 bases, the J end by 8 bases, with 12 bases between. The CDR3 coding sequence is TGTGCCAGCACCTTCGCGGGGGATTCACCCCTCCACTTT. Amino acid sequence: CASTFAGDSPLHF.

This clonotype was recorded a few times. The chain employs TRBV10-3 and TRBJ2-3; 8 bases align to TRBD2. Germline V gene sequence: CDR1 ENHRY, CDR2 SYGVKD. Trimming at V came to 3 bases and at J to 2 bases, leaving 10 bases not matched to a gene. The CDR3 has 17 amino acids. This CDR3 reads CAISEAVAGGPTDTQYF. CDR3 coding DNA: TGTGCCATCAGTGAAGCCGTGGCGGGAGGCCCCACAGATACGCAGTATTTT.

The V call is TRBV4-1, the J call TRBJ2-2; the match to TRBD2 covers 8 bases. This CDR3 is built from 18 residues. Trimming cost V 4 bases and J 7 bases; bases outside gene matches: 17. CDR1 MGHRA and CDR2 YSYEKL come from the germline V gene. CDR3 bases: TGCGCCAGCAGCCCCAACCGAGGGACGGGAGGGCCTTTCGGGGAGCTGTTTTTT. Amino acids: CASSPNRGTGGPFGELFF.

The CDR3 spells CASSQGGITSSYEQYF. CDR3 coding DNA: TGTGCCAGCAGCCAAGGGGGGATTACCAGCTCCTACGAGCAGTACTTC. The chain links TRBV11-2 to TRBJ2-7; either TRBD1 or TRBD2 may supply D (6 bases each). From germline, CDR1 is SGHAT and CDR2 FQNNGV. V was cut by 5 bases and J by 0 bases, with 17 bases left in between. CDR3 length: 16 residues.